One sample yielded the 20 T cell receptor beta chains listed below, sequenced in a study of T cell changes during pregnancy in multiple sclerosis. Clones were sequenced by immunoSEQ multiplex PCR, and TCRdb holds only the in-frame ones, with some missing. The sample has about 59,000 clones, approximately 94% seen once. The sample was CD8+ T cells from peripheral blood mononuclear cells, taken after pregnancy. Source of these receptors: a female donor with multiple sclerosis, enrolled in a pregnancy study.

V gene TRBV6-5 combines with J gene TRBJ2-1; 12 nucleotides match TRBD2. The germline gives CDR1 MNHEY, CDR2 SVGAGI. The ends lost 2 bases at V and 7 bases at J; junction bases unmatched: 3. CDR3 length: 15 amino acids. The CDR3 protein is CASSYGTSGLNEQFF. CDR3 coding DNA: TGTGCCAGCAGTTACGGGACTAGCGGGTTGAATGAGCAGTTCTTC.

This chain joins TRBV4-1 and TRBJ2-7; 12 nucleotides align to TRBD2. This CDR3 is 16 amino acids long. V was clipped by 3 bases and J by 2 bases; unmatched bases: 5. Germline V gives CDR1 MGHRA, CDR2 YSYEKL. The CDR3 loop reads CASSHLAGGLTYEQYF. In DNA form, the CDR3 reads TGCGCCAGCAGCCATCTAGCGGGAGGGCTAACCTACGAGCAGTACTTC.

The chain carries TRBV11-2 and TRBJ2-1, with TRBD2 identical over 9 bases. The CDR3 is 17 residues long. The V gene's germline CDR1 is SGHAT and CDR2 FQNNGV. V trimming: 1 base; J trimming: 5 bases; junction bases outside the gene matches: 9. Here the CDR3 DNA reads TGTGCCAGCAGCTTAGGTGCTAGCGGGATCTTCAACAATGAGCAGTTCTTC. It yields the protein CASSLGASGIFNNEQFF.

The rearrangement joins TRBV4-2 to TRBJ2-1, with 8 bases matching TRBD2. There are 19 residues in the CDR3. V trimming: 0 bases; J trimming: 5 bases; junction bases outside the gene matches: 15. Per germline, CDR1 LGHNA and CDR2 YNFKEQ. The CDR3 coding sequence is TGTGCCAGCAGCCAAGACGTACCGTTAAGCGGGAGAGGGGACAATGAGCAGTTCTTC. This encodes CASSQDVPLSGRGDNEQFF.

The V call is TRBV9, the J call TRBJ1-1, with D possibly being TRBD1 (5 bases). The V end lost 3 bases, the J end lost 11 bases, and 23 bases lay between the germline ends. Germline lookup yields CDR1 SGDLS and CDR2 YYNGEE. This CDR3 has 15 residues. The DNA for the CDR3 is TGTGCCAGCAGCGCGCCCCGGGACTCCATTCCTGGGGCTTTCTTT. Translating it yields CASSAPRDSIPGAFF.

CDR3 sequence: CASSPGTGYEQYF. CDR3 DNA: TGTGCCAGTAGCCCCGGGACAGGCTACGAGCAGTACTTC. The chain carries TRBV19 and TRBJ2-7, with TRBD1 matching over 8 bases. Germline lookup yields CDR1 LNHDA and CDR2 SQIVND (reference sequence). Trimming removed 6 bases from V and 3 bases from J; junction bases left unmatched: 4. The CDR3 runs to 13 residues. The full variable domain, rest sourced from reference TRBV19 and TRBJ2-7, is DGGITQSPKYLFRKEGQNVTLSCEQNLNHDAMYWYRQDPGQGLRLIYYSQIVNDFQKGDIAEGYSVSREKKESFPLTVTSAQKNPTAFYLCASSPGTGYEQYFGPGTRLTVT.

The chain carries TRBV11-2 and TRBJ2-2; no clear D gene. The CDR3 has 15 amino acids. V was clipped by 7 bases and J by 0 bases, with 12 bases between them. Germline lookup yields CDR1 SGHAT and CDR2 FQNNGV. The CDR3: CASNTHRTNTGELFF. Here the CDR3 DNA reads TGTGCCAGCAATACTCACCGAACGAACACCGGGGAGCTGTTTTTT.

J is TRBJ2-5 and V is TRBV5-1; D not resolved. V lost 1 base and J 4 bases, leaving 11 bases between the germline ends. The CDR3 contains 14 residues. Germline CDR1 reads SGHRS; CDR2 reads YFSETQ. Here the CDR3 reads CASSLSGSSETQYF. DNA of the CDR3: TGCGCCAGCAGCTTGAGTGGTAGCTCAGAGACCCAGTACTTC.

The rearrangement links TRBV6-1 to TRBJ2-7; 7 positions agree with TRBD2. The J segment lost 4 bases and the V segment lost 1 base, leaving 7 bases of the junction unmatched. Germline V gene sequence: CDR1 MNHNS, CDR2 SASEGT. This CDR3 spans 15 amino acids. The CDR3 sequence: CASSEGAGVLYEQYF. DNA for the CDR3: TGTGCCAGCAGTGAAGGTGCGGGAGTGTTGTACGAGCAGTACTTC.

The V call is TRBV28, the J call TRBJ1-4, with TRBD1 identical over 8 bases. V lost 1 base to trimming and J lost 6 bases; unmatched junction nucleotides: 7. Germline assignment: CDR1 MDHEN and CDR2 SYDVKM. The CDR3 sequence is 16 residues long. The CDR3 spells CASSLFAGGLDEKLFF. The CDR3 bases are TGTGCCAGCAGTTTATTCGCAGGGGGCTTAGATGAAAAACTGTTTTTT.

The chain links TRBV5-6 to TRBJ2-1; 12 nucleotides match TRBD2. The CDR3 runs to 15 residues. Trimming at V came to 0 bases and at J to 6 bases, leaving 1 base not matched to a gene. Looked up from germline, CDR1 is SGHDT and CDR2 is YYEEEE. CDR3 residues: CASSLELAGGNEQFF. For the CDR3, the DNA is TGTGCCAGCAGCTTGGAACTAGCGGGAGGCAATGAGCAGTTCTTC. The variable domain in full, with the rest retrieved from reference TRBV5-6 and TRBJ2-1, is DAGVTQSPTHLIKTRGQQVTLRCSPKSGHDTVSWYQQALGQGPQFIFQYYEEEERQRGNFPDRFSGHQFPNYSSELNVNALLLGDSALYLCASSLELAGGNEQFFGPGTRLTVL.

V and J are TRBV19 and TRBJ1-5; perhaps TRBD1 as D (5 bases). CDR1 and CDR2 from the germline V gene are LNHDA and SQIVND (reference sequence). The germline V and J ends were trimmed by 4 bases and 16 bases, with 20 bases remaining between them. This CDR3 has 13 residues. This chain's CDR3 is CASSSPPGGDHHF. CDR3 coding DNA: TGTGCCAGTAGTAGCCCCCCCGGAGGGGACCATCATTTT. The variable domain in full, with the rest retrieved from reference TRBV19 and TRBJ1-5, is DGGITQSPKYLFRKEGQNVTLSCEQNLNHDAMYWYRQDPGQGLRLIYYSQIVNDFQKGDIAEGYSVSREKKESFPLTVTSAQKNPTAFYLCASSSPPGGDHHFGDGTRLSIL.

The V and J genes are TRBV7-6 and TRBJ1-5; no firm D call. The V and J ends lost 5 bases and 2 bases respectively, with 10 bases between them. The CDR3 spans 14 residues. Germline V gives CDR1 SGHVS, CDR2 FNYEAQ. CDR3 in amino acids: CASSPLGGNQPQHF. The CDR3 nucleotides read TGTGCCAGCAGCCCCCTCGGGGGCAATCAGCCCCAGCATTTT.

The rearrangement joins TRBV4-1 to TRBJ1-1; TRBD1 matches 9 bases. Per germline, CDR1 MGHRA and CDR2 YSYEKL. The J segment lost 8 bases and the V segment lost 4 bases, leaving 11 bases of the junction unmatched. The CDR3 consists of 15 residues. CDR3 in amino acids: CASSLLGQGGTEAFF. As DNA, the CDR3 is TGCGCCAGCAGCCTGTTGGGACAGGGAGGTACCGAAGCTTTCTTT.

Only one count was recorded for this clone. V is TRBV7-6 and J is TRBJ2-7; TRBD2 agrees at 11 bases. V shed 5 bases and J 4 bases; nucleotides not matched to a gene: 4. Germline CDR1 reads SGHVS; CDR2 reads FNYEAQ. The CDR3 consists of 14 residues. CDR3 in amino acids: CASSAGTSGYEQYF. CDR3 nucleotide sequence: TGTGCCAGCAGCGCCGGGACTAGCGGATACGAGCAGTACTTC.

The J gene is TRBJ2-7, the V gene TRBV5-5; 8 nucleotides match TRBD1. The trim removed 0 bases at V and 6 bases at J, leaving 8 bases unmatched. Germline CDR1 and CDR2: SGHKS and YYEKEE (reference sequence). The CDR3 covers 15 residues. The chain's CDR3 is CASSLAGGGGTEQYF. The DNA of the CDR3 is TGTGCCAGCAGCTTGGCAGGGGGCGGAGGTACCGAGCAGTACTTC.

V usage is TRBV5-1 and J usage is TRBJ1-4, with TRBD1 matching 10 bases. Losses at the gene ends were 5 bases for V and 0 bases for J; bases not matched to a gene: 1. Germline V gives CDR1 SGHRS, CDR2 YFSETQ. The CDR3 extends over 15 amino acids. The DNA of the CDR3 is TGCGCCAGCAGAGGACAGGGGGCAACTAATGAAAAACTGTTTTTT. Protein: CASRGQGATNEKLFF.

This clone was recorded once. V usage is TRBV30 and J usage is TRBJ2-7; weak D call: TRBD2 (5 bases). CDR1 is GTSNPN, CDR2 SVGIG, per germline (reference sequence). Trimming took 0 bases from V and 11 from J, leaving 17 bases between them. The CDR3 has 13 residues. CDR3 nucleotides: TGTGCCTGGAGTGTCGGAGGCTTTTCGAGTGAGTACTTC. This encodes CAWSVGGFSSEYF. Variable domain in full (rest from reference TRBV30 and TRBJ2-7): SQTIHQWPATLVQPVGSPLSLECTVEGTSNPNLYWYRQAAGRGLQLLFYSVGIGQISSEVPQNLSASRPQDRQFILSSKKLLLSDSGFYLCAWSVGGFSSEYFGPGTRLTVT.

This clone showed up just once. The chain employs TRBV4-1 and TRBJ2-5, with TRBD1 matching 8 bases. Losses at the gene ends were 4 bases for V and 4 bases for J; bases not matched to a gene: 14. This CDR3 is 17 amino acids long. The germline V gene encodes CDR1 MGHRA and CDR2 YSYEKL. The CDR3, as DNA: TGCGCCAGCAGCCTTACCCCGGGGCAGGGGGCGGGAGAGACCCAGTACTTC. Translation gives CASSLTPGQGAGETQYF.

The rearrangement uses TRBV7-2 and TRBJ2-3; 8 nucleotides align to TRBD2. Germline V gene sequence: CDR1 SGHTA, CDR2 FQGNSA. V dropped 1 base and J dropped 3; count of bases not matched to a gene: 3. This CDR3 region has 15 residues. As DNA, the CDR3 is TGTGCCAGCAGCTTAGAGGCGGGAGGTACAGATACGCAGTATTTT. It translates to CASSLEAGGTDTQYF. Full variable domain (rest looked up from reference TRBV7-2 and TRBJ2-3): GAGVSQSPSNKVTEKGKDVELRCDPISGHTALYWYRQSLGQGLEFLIYFQGNSAPDKSGLPSDRFSAERTGGSVSTLTIQRTQQEDSAVYLCASSLEAGGTDTQYFGPGTRLTVL.